The rows below give T cell receptor beta chains drawn from one sample of a study of beta chain features in type 1 diabetes. Produced via immunoSEQ multiplex PCR; TCRdb's table is partial and in-frame only. Of 200,000 to 300,000 clones in the sample, 25% to 30% are singletons; the top ten hold around 4%. Sequences were obtained from central memory CD4+ T cells from blood. Source of these receptors: a man aged 30-40 years in good health. CDR3s include the opening cysteine and the closing phenylalanine or tryptophan. The order of the fields is V gene, clone size, D gene, J gene, CDR3 DNA, CDR3 protein. A D gene is named only where the DNA matches it firmly. For some rows the clone size is stated as once, few or many, or as a class when expanded; others skip it.

TRBV7-2	.	.	TRBJ2-1	TGTGCCAGCAGCACCCGGCCAGGGATAAACAATGAGCAGTTCTTC	CASSTRPGINNEQFF
TRBV14	.	TRBD1	TRBJ2-1	TGTGCCAGCAGCCAACGGGGACAGGGAGGCAATGAGCAGTTCTTC	CASSQRGQGGNEQFF
TRBV29-1	few	.	TRBJ2-5	TGCAGCGTTGAAGATGGGGAGACCCAGTACTTC	CSVEDGETQYF
TRBV18	medium-sized	TRBD1	TRBJ2-4	TGTGCCAGCTCACCCCCCACAGGGGGAATACAGTACTTC	CASSPPTGGIQYF
TRBV5-4	.	.	TRBJ2-5	TGTGCCAGCAGCTTGCGGTCCGCCCAAGAGACCCAGTACTTC	CASSLRSAQETQYF
TRBV15	.	TRBD1	TRBJ2-1	TGTGCCACCAGCAGAGAAGTCAAGGGGGCGTACAATGAGCAGTTCTTC	CATSREVKGAYNEQFF
TRBV11-3	few	.	TRBJ2-1	TGTGCCAGCAGCCCCCTGGGGACTCCCGGGGCTGAGCAGTTCTTC	CASSPLGTPGAEQFF
TRBV11-2	.	TRBD1	TRBJ2-3	TGTGCCAGCAACCACAGGGGTTTACACACAGATACGCAGTATTTT	CASNHRGLHTDTQYF
TRBV5-1	.	.	TRBJ2-1	TGCGCCAGCAGCACGTTGACGGGAGCCCTCAATGAGCAGTTCTTC	CASSTLTGALNEQFF
TRBV4-3	few	.	TRBJ1-1	TGCGCCAGCAGCCAAGGCGGCAGTATGAACACTGAAGCTTTCTTT	CASSQGGSMNTEAFF
TRBV7-9	.	.	TRBJ2-4	TGTGCCAGCAGCTTAGATAAAAACATTCAGTACTTC	CASSLDKNIQYF
TRBV30	.	TRBD2	TRBJ2-2	TGTGCCACGTTTCGCAGCGGGAGGAACACCGGGGAGCTGTTTTTT	CATFRSGRNTGELFF
TRBV27	few	TRBD1	TRBJ1-2	TGTGCCAGCAGTTGGGACAGATCCATACTCGATGGCTACACCTTC	CASSWDRSILDGYTF
TRBV2	.	.	TRBJ2-5	TGTGCCAGCAACTTTGGCGAAGTTCAAGAGACCCAGTACTTC	CASNFGEVQETQYF
TRBV15	.	TRBD2	TRBJ2-5	TGTGCCACCAGCAGAGATCTGGCGGGGGGGCAGGAGACCCAGTACTTC	CATSRDLAGGQETQYF
TRBV30	.	TRBD2	TRBJ2-5	TGTGCCTGGAGTGCGACTAGCGGGGGGGCGTGGGAGACCCAGTACTTC	CAWSATSGGAWETQYF
TRBV6-5	few	.	TRBJ2-3	TGTGCCAGCAGAAGGGACTTTACAGATACGCAGTATTTT	CASRRDFTDTQYF
TRBV5-1	few	TRBD1	TRBJ2-5	TGCGCCAGCAGCTTAATCCCGGGACAGTCCCAAGAGACCCAGTACTTC	CASSLIPGQSQETQYF
TRBV29-1	.	.	TRBJ2-5	TGCAGCGGCCGAACGGACCCCCCAGAGACCCAGTACTTC	CSGRTDPPETQYF
TRBV28	few	TRBD2	TRBJ2-1	TGTGCCAGCAGTTTAACGTTAGGGACTAGCGGGAGTAGGGGCAATGAGCAGTTCTTC	CASSLTLGTSGSRGNEQFF
TRBV30	few	.	TRBJ1-6	TGTGCCTGGAGGGGTGGTGGTACTAATTCACCCCTCCACTTT	CAWRGGGTNSPLHF
TRBV18	.	.	TRBJ2-3	TGTGCCAGCTCACTTGGAAGGGTCACAGATACGCAGTATTTT	CASSLGRVTDTQYF
TRBV7-2	once	.	TRBJ2-6	TGTGCCAGCAGCCCACGGCGGCGGGCGGGGGCCAACGTCCTGACTTTC	CASSPRRRAGANVLTF
TRBV7-9	few	.	TRBJ2-7	TGTGCCAGCAGCTTACTGGGGCAAGAATCCGAGCAGTACTTC	CASSLLGQESEQYF
TRBV5-4	once	.	TRBJ2-5	TGTGCCAGCAGCTTGTTAACCGCTGATGGAGAGACCCAGTACTTC	CASSLLTADGETQYF
TRBV4-1	.	.	TRBJ2-3	TGCGCCAGCAGCCCTGGGACTAGCACAGATACGCAGTATTTT	CASSPGTSTDTQYF
TRBV25-1	.	.	TRBJ2-1	TGTGCCAGCAGTGAACGGACAGCAGGGGAGCAGTTCTTC	CASSERTAGEQFF
TRBV10-1	.	TRBD1	TRBJ1-2	TGCGCCAGCAGTGACACAGGGGGAACCGATGGCTACACCTTC	CASSDTGGTDGYTF
TRBV5-1	.	TRBD1	TRBJ1-6	TGCGCCAGCAGCCCACTCGGGACAGGGATTTCACCCCTCCACTTT	CASSPLGTGISPLHF
TRBV5-1	few	TRBD1	TRBJ2-1	TGCGCCAGCAGCCCCGACAGGGGTGAGCAGTTCTTC	CASSPDRGEQFF
TRBV15	few	.	TRBJ2-2	TGTGCCACCAGCAGGCGAGAGGGGGAGCTGTTTTTT	CATSRREGELFF
TRBV2	few	.	TRBJ2-3	TGTGCCAGCGGCAGGGCTAGCACAGATACGCAGTATTTT	CASGRASTDTQYF